The following is a T cell receptor beta chain sequence with its context. Its antigen is unidentified. Looked up from germline, CDR1 is SGHKS and CDR2 is YYEKEE (reference sequence). Trimming took off 0 bases at V and 5 bases at J, with 11 bases between the two ends. This CDR3 spans 15 amino acids. This sample was included in a study of CD4 T cells in relation to SARS-CoV-2 and coronaviruses. The study's findings and limits: Culture-expanded clones reflect memory recall rather than primary priming during culture. SARS-CoV-2-driven expansion was significantly weaker in crossreactive than monoreactive clones.

The unexposed donors gave CD4+ T cells in about 2011-2018, prior to COVID-19. Deep TCR-beta sequencing used DNA from uncultured naive and memory CD4+ T cells. Only in-frame clones appear in the TCRdb table, and some are missing; sequencing was by immunoSEQ multiplex PCR. This table holds about 59,000 clones, 70% to 90% found once. The sequence was obtained from a human donor in good health. Sequenced material: memory CD4+ T cells from PBMCs. The chain joins TRBV5-5 to TRBJ2-2; D perhaps matches TRBD2 (5 bases). CDR3 residues: CASSLEVGITGELFF. Written as DNA, the CDR3 is TGTGCCAGCAGCTTGGAGGTCGGGATAACCGGGGAGCTGTTTTTT.